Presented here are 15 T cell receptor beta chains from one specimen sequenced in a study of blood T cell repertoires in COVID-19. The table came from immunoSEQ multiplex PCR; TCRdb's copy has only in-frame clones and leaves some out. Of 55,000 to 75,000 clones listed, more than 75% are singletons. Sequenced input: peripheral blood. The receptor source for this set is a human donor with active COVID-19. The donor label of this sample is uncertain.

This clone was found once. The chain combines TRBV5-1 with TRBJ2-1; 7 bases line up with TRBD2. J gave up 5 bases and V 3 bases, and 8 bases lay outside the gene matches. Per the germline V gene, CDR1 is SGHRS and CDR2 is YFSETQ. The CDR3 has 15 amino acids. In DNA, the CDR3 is TGCGCCAGCAGCTCACGCCCGGGACTAAACAATGAGCAGTTCTTC. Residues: CASSSRPGLNNEQFF.

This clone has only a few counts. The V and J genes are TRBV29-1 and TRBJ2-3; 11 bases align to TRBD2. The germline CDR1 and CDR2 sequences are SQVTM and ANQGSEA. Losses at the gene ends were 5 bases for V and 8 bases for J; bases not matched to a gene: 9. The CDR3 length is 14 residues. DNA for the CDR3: TGCAGCGTTACTCTAGCGGGGGGTTGGGGTACGCAGTATTTT. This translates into CSVTLAGGWGTQYF.

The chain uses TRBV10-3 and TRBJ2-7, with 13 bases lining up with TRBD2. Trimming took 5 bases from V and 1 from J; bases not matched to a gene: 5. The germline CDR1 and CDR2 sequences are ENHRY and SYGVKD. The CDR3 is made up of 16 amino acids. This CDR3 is CAISKKGLAGSYEQYF. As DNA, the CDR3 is TGTGCCATCAGTAAAAAGGGACTAGCGGGATCCTACGAGCAGTACTTC.

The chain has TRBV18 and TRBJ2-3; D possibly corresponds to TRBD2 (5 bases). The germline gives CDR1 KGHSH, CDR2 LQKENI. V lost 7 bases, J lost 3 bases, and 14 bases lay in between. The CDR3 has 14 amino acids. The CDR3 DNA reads TGTGCCAGCTACGGACTTAGAGGGACAGATACGCAGTATTTT. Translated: CASYGLRGTDTQYF.

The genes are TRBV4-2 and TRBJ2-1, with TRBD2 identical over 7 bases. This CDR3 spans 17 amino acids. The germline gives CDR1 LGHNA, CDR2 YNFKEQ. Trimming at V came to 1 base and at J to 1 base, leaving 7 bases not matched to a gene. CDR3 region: CASSQGLLARSYNEQFF. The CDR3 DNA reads TGTGCCAGCAGCCAAGGTCTACTAGCGCGTTCCTACAATGAGCAGTTCTTC.

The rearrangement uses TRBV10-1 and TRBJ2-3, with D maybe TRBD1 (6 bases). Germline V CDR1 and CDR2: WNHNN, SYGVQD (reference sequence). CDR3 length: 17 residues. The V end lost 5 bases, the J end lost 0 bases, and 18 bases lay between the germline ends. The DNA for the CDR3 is TGCGCCAGCAGTCCAGAGACAGGCTCGACTAGCACAGATACGCAGTATTTT. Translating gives CASSPETGSTSTDTQYF.

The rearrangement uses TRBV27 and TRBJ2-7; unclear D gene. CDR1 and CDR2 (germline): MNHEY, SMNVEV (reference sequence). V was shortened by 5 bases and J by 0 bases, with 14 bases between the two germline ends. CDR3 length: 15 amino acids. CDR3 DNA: TGTGCCAGCAGTCCATCCTTCTCGAGCTCCTACGAGCAGTACTTC. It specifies CASSPSFSSSYEQYF.

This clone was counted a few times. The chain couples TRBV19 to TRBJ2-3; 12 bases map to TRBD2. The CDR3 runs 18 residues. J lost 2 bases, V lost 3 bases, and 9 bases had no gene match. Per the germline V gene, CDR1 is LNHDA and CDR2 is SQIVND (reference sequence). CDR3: CASSMAASGRGFTDTQYF. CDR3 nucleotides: TGTGCCAGTAGTATGGCGGCTAGCGGGAGGGGGTTCACAGATACGCAGTATTTT.

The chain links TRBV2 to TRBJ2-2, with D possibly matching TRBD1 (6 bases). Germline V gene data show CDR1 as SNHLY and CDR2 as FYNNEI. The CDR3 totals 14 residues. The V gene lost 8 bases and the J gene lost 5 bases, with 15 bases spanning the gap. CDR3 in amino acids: CASLGGRSTGELFF. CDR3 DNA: TGTGCCAGCCTAGGGGGTAGGAGTACCGGGGAGCTGTTTTTT.

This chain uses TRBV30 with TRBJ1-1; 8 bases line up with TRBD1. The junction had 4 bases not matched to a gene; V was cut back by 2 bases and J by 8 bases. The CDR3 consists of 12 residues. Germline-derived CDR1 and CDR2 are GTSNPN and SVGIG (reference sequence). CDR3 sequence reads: CAWSTGDREAFF. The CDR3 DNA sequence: TGTGCCTGGAGTACTGGGGACAGGGAAGCTTTCTTT.

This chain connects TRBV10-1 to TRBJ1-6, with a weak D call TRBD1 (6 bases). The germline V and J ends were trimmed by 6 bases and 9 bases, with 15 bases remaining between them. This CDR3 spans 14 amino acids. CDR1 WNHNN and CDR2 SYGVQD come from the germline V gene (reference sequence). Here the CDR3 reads CASSPEGVGSPLHF. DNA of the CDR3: TGCGCCAGCAGCCCCGAGGGGGTCGGTTCACCCCTCCACTTT.

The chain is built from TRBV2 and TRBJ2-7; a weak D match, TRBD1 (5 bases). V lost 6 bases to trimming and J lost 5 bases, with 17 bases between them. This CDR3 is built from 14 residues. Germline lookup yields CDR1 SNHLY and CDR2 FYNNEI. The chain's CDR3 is CASSYTGTSDEQYF. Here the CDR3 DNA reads TGTGCCAGCAGCTATACAGGTACAAGCGACGAGCAGTACTTC.

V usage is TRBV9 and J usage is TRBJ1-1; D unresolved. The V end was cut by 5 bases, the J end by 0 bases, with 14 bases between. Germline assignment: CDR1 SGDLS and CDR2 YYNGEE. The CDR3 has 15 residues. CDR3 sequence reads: CASSALNHMNTEAFF. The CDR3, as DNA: TGTGCCAGCAGTGCCTTGAACCACATGAACACTGAAGCTTTCTTT.

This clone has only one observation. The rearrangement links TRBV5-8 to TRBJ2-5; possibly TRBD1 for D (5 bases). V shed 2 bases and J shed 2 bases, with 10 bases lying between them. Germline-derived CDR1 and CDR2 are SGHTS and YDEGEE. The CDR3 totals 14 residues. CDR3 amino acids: CASSFETVQETQYF. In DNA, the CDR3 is TGTGCCAGCAGCTTCGAGACAGTACAAGAGACCCAGTACTTC.

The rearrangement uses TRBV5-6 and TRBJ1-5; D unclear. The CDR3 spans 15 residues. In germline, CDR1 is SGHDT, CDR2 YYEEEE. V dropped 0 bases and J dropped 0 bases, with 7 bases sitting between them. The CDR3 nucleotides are TGTGCCAGCAGCTTGGGTGAGAATAGCAATCAGCCCCAGCATTTT. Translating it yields CASSLGENSNQPQHF.